Shown below are 16 T cell receptor beta chains from a single sample sequenced in a study of T cells in Graves' hyperthyroidism and ophthalmopathy. Using RNA transcripts as the source, TCR beta CDR3 regions were amplified. TCR CDR3 underwent first-round RT-PCR with the HTBI primer set. TCRdb processed the multiplex PCR reads anew with MiXCR; each CDR3 protein has one entry. The repertoire includes 300,000 to 450,000 distinct CDR3 sequences, about a sixth of them detected once, and roughly 35% sits in the top ten. Specimen: blood. These receptors all stem from a woman between 25 and 40 years old with Graves' hyperthyroidism that later progressed to Graves' ophthalmopathy.

The V and J genes are TRBV6-1 and TRBJ2-7; D is uncertain. Deletions cut 2 bases from V and 0 bases from J, with 8 bases between. This CDR3 is 14 amino acids long. Germline V CDR1 and CDR2: MNHNS, SASEGT. This CDR3 is CASSESGISYEQYF. The DNA for the CDR3 is TGTGCCAGCAGTGAATCTGGGATCTCCTACGAGCAGTACTTC.

This clonotype was recorded at least ten times. The chain recombines TRBV20-1 with TRBJ2-7; TRBD1 might be the D (5 bases). Trimming removed 2 bases at V and 3 bases at J, with 11 bases between. CDR1 DFQATT and CDR2 SNEGSKA come from the germline V gene (reference sequence). This CDR3 has 13 residues. CDR3 protein: CSARPQGHYEQYF. In DNA, the CDR3 is TGCAGTGCTAGACCGCAGGGCCACTACGAGCAGTACTTC.

This CDR3 is CASSPPVWGTRSGQETQYF. The CDR3 nucleotides are TGTGCCAGCAGCCCCCCCGTCTGGGGGACGCGATCCGGTCAAGAGACCCAGTACTTC. The V call is TRBV7-9, the J call TRBJ2-5; D may be TRBD1 or TRBD2 (5 bases each). The CDR3 is 19 residues long. Germline V gene sequence: CDR1 SEHNR, CDR2 FQNEAQ (reference sequence). Trimming removed 5 bases from V and 2 bases from J, with 27 bases in between.

This clonotype was picked up many times. The chain carries TRBV20-1 and TRBJ1-2; no clear D gene. Germline loops: CDR1 DFQATT, CDR2 SNEGSKA (reference sequence). The V end was cut by 3 bases, the J end by 5 bases, with 13 bases between. CDR3 size: 13 residues. CDR3 sequence: CSASQARDYGYTF. CDR3 nucleotides: TGCAGTGCTAGCCAAGCGAGAGATTATGGCTACACCTTC.

This clonotype appeared many times. The chain joins TRBV29-1 to TRBJ1-1; 7 bases are a match to TRBD1. Per germline, CDR1 SQVTM and CDR2 ANQGSEA. The V segment lost 6 bases and the J segment 7 bases; nucleotides outside the gene matches: 11. The CDR3 is 13 residues long. CDR3 in DNA: TGCAGCGTAACTACCGGGACAGAGTTTGAAGCTTTCTTT. This encodes CSVTTGTEFEAFF.

This clonotype was detected many times. V and J are TRBV6-1 and TRBJ2-5, with TRBD1 identical over 9 bases. Trimming took 5 bases from V and 5 from J; bases not matched to a gene: 9. The germline V gene encodes CDR1 MNHNS and CDR2 SASEGT. The CDR3 covers 15 residues. DNA for the CDR3: TGTGCCAGCAGTAAAGACAGGGGGGTGGGGGAGACCCAGTACTTC. Protein: CASSKDRGVGETQYF.

This clonotype appeared many times. The chain couples TRBV2 to TRBJ2-2, with D possibly TRBD2 on 7 matching bases. This CDR3 comprises 17 residues. Germline V lookup: CDR1 SNHLY, CDR2 FYNNEI. Trimming cost V 8 bases and J 0 bases, with 19 bases left between them. CDR3 amino acids: CASSRGTILPNTGELFF. The CDR3 DNA reads TGTGCCAGCTCTAGGGGGACTATCCTGCCGAACACCGGGGAGCTGTTTTTT.

This clonotype has at least ten counts. The gene calls are TRBV7-9 and TRBJ2-5; 9 bases match TRBD2. This CDR3 contains 17 residues. CDR1 and CDR2 from the germline V gene are SEHNR and FQNEAQ (reference sequence). The V segment lost 5 bases and the J segment 0 bases; nucleotides outside the gene matches: 10. In DNA, the CDR3 is TGTGCCAGCAGCCCGACAAGCGGGGGGTGGTACCAAGAGACCCAGTACTTC. Amino acid sequence: CASSPTSGGWYQETQYF.

This clonotype was seen only a few times. V is TRBV3-1 and J is TRBJ1-1, with D tentatively TRBD1 (6 bases). The germline V and J ends were trimmed by 3 bases and 0 bases, with 20 bases remaining between them. This CDR3 is 18 amino acids long. Germline CDR1 and CDR2: LGHDT and YNNKEL (reference sequence). DNA for the CDR3: TGTGCCAGCAGCCAGGTTATTGAGGCGGGACACATGAACACTGAAGCTTTCTTT. Translation: CASSQVIEAGHMNTEAFF.

A few counts support this clonotype. The rearrangement links TRBV19 to TRBJ2-1; 8 bases map to TRBD2. The CDR3 is 15 amino acids. V shed 10 bases and J 4 bases; nucleotides not matched to a gene: 12. Germline CDR1 is LNHDA and CDR2 is SQIVND (reference sequence). Written as DNA, the CDR3 is TGTGCCACCAAACCGCTAGCGGGCAGTTACAATGAGCAGTTCTTC. It codes for CATKPLAGSYNEQFF. Drawing the rest from reference TRBV19 and TRBJ2-1, the complete variable domain is DGGITQSPKYLFRKEGQNVTLSCEQNLNHDAMYWYRQDPGQGLRLIYYSQIVNDFQKGDIAEGYSVSREKKESFPLTVTSAQKNPTAFYLCATKPLAGSYNEQFFGPGTRLTVL.

In its sample, this clonotype was seen many times. This sequence joins TRBV5-1 and TRBJ1-1; D is uncertain. The CDR3 spans 13 residues. Germline V gives CDR1 SGHRS, CDR2 YFSETQ. Trimming removed 4 bases at V and 8 bases at J, with 15 bases between. The CDR3 nucleotides read TGCGCCAGCAGCGGAGGAGCGGCGGTCGAAGCTTTCTTT. Its protein product is CASSGGAAVEAFF.

This chain joins TRBV3-1 and TRBJ2-3, with 8 positions matching TRBD2. The CDR3 length is 13 residues. Germline-derived CDR1 and CDR2 are LGHDT and YNNKEL (reference sequence). V lost 8 bases, J lost 0 bases, and 1 base stayed unmatched. This chain's CDR3 is CASGGRSTDTQYF. DNA of the CDR3: TGTGCCAGCGGCGGGAGGAGCACAGATACGCAGTATTTT.

Worth noting for this clonotype: A read error is possible here, since a much larger clone lies one base away. This rearrangement joins TRBV27 to TRBJ2-7; D is unresolved. CDR3 size: 13 residues. Germline assignment: CDR1 MNHEY and CDR2 SMNVEV (reference sequence). In DNA, the CDR3 is TGTGCCAGCAGTTTATCAGGGAACTACGAGCAGTGCTTC. Protein product: CASSLSGNYEQCF.

This clonotype was found many times. The genes are TRBV11-2 and TRBJ1-1; no clear D gene. Germline CDR1 reads SGHAT; CDR2 reads FQNNGV. This CDR3 has 13 residues. Deletions cut 3 bases from V and 4 bases from J, with 9 bases between. The CDR3 loop is CASSFGIVTEAFF. The CDR3 DNA is TGTGCCAGCAGCTTCGGTATCGTCACTGAAGCTTTCTTT. The full variable domain, rest sourced from reference TRBV11-2 and TRBJ1-1, is EAGVAQSPRYKIIEKRQSVAFWCNPISGHATLYWYQQILGQGPKLLIQFQNNGVVDDSQLPKDRFSAERLKGVDSTLKIQPAKLEDSAVYLCASSFGIVTEAFFGQGTRLTVV.

The chain carries TRBV5-6 and TRBJ2-1; TRBD2 agrees at 10 bases. The V gene's germline CDR1 is SGHDT and CDR2 YYEEEE. With V trimmed by 1 base and J by 6 bases, 4 bases remained unmatched. This CDR3 has 15 amino acids. CDR3 in amino acids: CASSLSSGGSNEQFF. The CDR3 DNA follows: TGTGCCAGCAGCTTGTCTAGCGGGGGATCCAATGAGCAGTTCTTC.

This clonotype came up many times. This rearrangement joins TRBV19 to TRBJ1-1; tentative D call: TRBD1 (5 bases). The CDR3 length is 16 residues. The V gene's germline CDR1 is LNHDA and CDR2 SQIVND (reference sequence). V dropped 1 base and J dropped 5 bases, with 17 bases sitting between them. The CDR3 DNA follows: TGTGCCAGTAGTATAGGGCTGGCAGGGCTGGAGACTGAAGCTTTCTTT. As protein: CASSIGLAGLETEAFF.